These T cell receptor beta chains were read from a single sample in a study of T cells after yellow fever vaccination. TCRdb recomputed calls from the 5' RACE reads with MiXCR, one row per CDR3 protein. The repertoire holds approximately 610,000 distinct CDR3 sequences, with 17% as singletons. This specimen consisted of PBMCs, obtained 5 days after the first yellow fever vaccination. The receptors originated from a man aged 18 to 29 who received the YFV17D yellow fever vaccine. The CDR3 runs from the conserved cysteine through the conserved F or W. Not every row has a clone size; where given, it reads once, few, many or a size class.

abundance	v_gene	j_gene	CDR3aa
few	TRBV12-5	TRBJ1-4	CASGLVLDREATNEKLFF
-	TRBV6-4	TRBJ1-1	CASSDEWSRTMNTEAFF
-	TRBV12-3/TRBV12-4	TRBJ1-6	CASSAGQGLSPLHF
few	TRBV7-9	TRBJ2-2	CASSLIGGGTLAGELFF
-	TRBV6-2/TRBV6-3	TRBJ2-5	CASGLRTHQETQYF
-	TRBV3-1	TRBJ1-6	CASSSHTDFSSPLHF
few	TRBV27	TRBJ2-2	CASRPQGSGELFF
few	TRBV7-9	TRBJ2-1	CASSTARDRWDNEQFF
-	TRBV7-2	TRBJ2-7	CASSWTWGADEQYF
-	TRBV20-1	TRBJ1-6	CSASGQGDSPLHF
-	TRBV13	TRBJ2-3	CASSPRIGGGTDTQYF
few	TRBV3-1	TRBJ2-3	CASSQDGLAADTQYF
few	TRBV7-9	TRBJ1-1	CASSPGQGAAFF
-	TRBV6-1	TRBJ1-1	CASTPRTGRGTEAFF
few	TRBV15	TRBJ2-5	CATRSRAGIETQYF
-	TRBV6-2/TRBV6-3	TRBJ2-7	CASSRDGSTYEQYF
few	TRBV27	TRBJ2-5	CASSRTRGGETQYF
-	TRBV4-2	TRBJ2-1	CASSQAQGLASYNEQFF
few	TRBV19	TRBJ1-5	CASTLWGQVNQPQHF
few	TRBV20-1	TRBJ1-6	CSARVPDRKGFFTLHF
few	TRBV28	TRBJ2-1	CASTRTGSKQFF
-	TRBV6-2/TRBV6-3	TRBJ2-5	CASSPLRSHPETQYF
few	TRBV6-5	TRBJ1-2	CASTYGGTGGFGYGYTF
few	TRBV6-1	TRBJ2-5	CATRETEKETQYF
few	TRBV7-2	TRBJ1-1	CASSLRPGANTEAFF
many	TRBV7-8	TRBJ2-7	CASSWTGTSYEQYF
many	TRBV7-2	TRBJ2-1	CASKDLAGSSYEQFF
few	TRBV12-3/TRBV12-4	TRBJ1-4	CASSYRPEKLFF
-	TRBV5-4	TRBJ2-2	CASSPDRGSTGELFF
few	TRBV5-1	TRBJ2-7	CASSWGGYSYEQYF
few	TRBV6-5	TRBJ2-7	CASSSSGGDRFFPYEQYF
-	TRBV5-1	TRBJ2-5	CAGGVGPGETQYF
-	TRBV20-1	TRBJ2-7	CSARPGQDYEQYF
once	TRBV13	TRBJ2-7	CASSRDRSVTYEQYF
few	TRBV25-1	TRBJ2-2	CASSNPWGQGAGELFF
once	TRBV12-3/TRBV12-4	TRBJ2-1	CSSRNTGTGFREFF